This T cell receptor beta chain was sequenced in a study of vaccination and CD4 T cells after COVID-19. CDR3 length equals 16 residues. Treatment: approximately 11-day PBMC culture with coronavirus spike peptide pools or control peptides (ViraFEST assay). The Oncomine TCR Beta short-read assay was what sequenced the DNA obtained from cultured CD4+ T cells. TCRdb re-called the PCR reads through MiXCR, storing one row per CDR3 protein. The profile shows roughly 11,000 distinct CDR3 sequences, about 50% of them singletons. On this clonotype itself: Its antigen is as yet unknown.

The J gene is TRBJ1-2, the V gene TRBV21-1; TRBD1 was called by the table and not checked on the DNA. TRBV21-1 counts as a pseudogene. The sequencing input was CD4+ T cells from blood, cultured in vitro. The sequence derives from a human donor who had recovered from COVID-19. In DNA form, the CDR3 reads TGTGCCAGCATCTTGGACAGGGGGCCTCAAAACTATGGCTACACCTTC. This encodes CASILDRGPQNYGYTF.